The text below deals with one TCR beta chain. Antigen: not known. Using quantitative 5'-RACE with molecular barcodes, the authors made TCR beta libraries. TCRdb called the 5' RACE reads again in MiXCR, with one record for every CDR3 protein. The sample lists about 540,000 distinct CDR3 sequences, 12% seen once, with approximately 7% in the top ten. This specimen comes from a study of CD8 T cells in ankylosing spondylitis. Broader study findings: What appeared characteristic of ankylosing spondylitis blood was a TCR beta motif of eight or nine highly homologous variants. A number of the motif variants had already been described in reactive arthritis synovial fluid and blood. Reportedly, disease-linked clones are significantly enriched in ankylosing spondylitis patients' matched synovial fluid.

The CDR3 totals 12 residues. Germline V gives CDR1 DFQATT, CDR2 SNEGSKA (reference sequence). J lost 7 bases, V lost 6 bases, and 7 bases had no gene match. This rearrangement joins TRBV20-1 to TRBJ2-7, with 9 bases aligning to TRBD1. This clonotype was sampled from a male donor with ankylosing spondylitis. The sequenced sample consisted of blood, either unsorted or a sorted T cell fraction (not recorded which). This CDR3 reads CSATGQGREQYF. The CDR3 bases are TGCAGTGCGACCGGACAGGGGAGGGAGCAGTACTTC.